This TCR beta chain was found in a study of T cell repertoires in cytomegalovirus infection. Across the study: Carrying CMV and the relevant HLA type showed in public TCR beta signatures.

As concerns this clonotype: Its antigen is unidentified.

Germline loops: CDR1 SEHNR, CDR2 FQNEAQ (reference sequence). CDR3 length equals 14 residues. Deletions cut 5 bases from V and 2 bases from J, with 10 bases between. TCRdb passed the reads through MiXCR, listing each CDR3 protein once. This table holds around 630,000 distinct CDR3 sequences, 20% to 25% found once. Broader study findings: The cumulative frequency of public TCR beta families distinguished individuals who carried CMV together with the relevant HLA. Dominating the ex vivo response were HLA-C-restricted CMV-specific TCR beta clonotypes.

The chain has TRBV7-9 and TRBJ2-1, with TRBD2 as a possible D gene (6 bases). What was sequenced was CD8+ T cells from PBMCs. The TCR comes from a human donor in good health (CMV status not recorded). Some clones in this sample may be carry-over from other donors' samples. For the CDR3, the DNA is TGTGCCAGCAGCGTTAGCGGAACCTACAATGAGCAGTTCTTC. Residues: CASSVSGTYNEQFF.